This TCR beta chain was documented in a study of T-cell reconstitution after alpha-beta-depleted transplantation in children. Study conclusions and caveats: There were reportedly several hundred expanded graft clones from which alpha-beta T cells came about two months after transplant. Several patients had high TCRbeta diversity at day 60; it came from surviving recipient T cells and thymic progenitors. After one year, T-cell counts and TCRbeta diversity mostly came from new T cells.

On this clonotype itself: Its antigen is not identified.

TCRbeta library preparation incorporated unique molecular identifiers. TCRdb analysed the PCR reads with MiXCR anew, one entry per CDR3 protein. The repertoire holds around 960,000 distinct CDR3 sequences, with roughly 29% as singletons. V lost 8 bases and J lost 5, with 18 bases in between. The CDR3 runs to 14 residues. The sample here was PBMCs, mostly from graft donor cells, taken 360 days after TCRalphabeta/CD19-depleted stem cell transplant. The source is a boy in the first two years of life who had a stem cell transplant for SCID, so the T cells may come from the graft donor. The V and J genes are TRBV12-3 or TRBV12-4 and TRBJ2-5; the D gene could be TRBD1 or TRBD2 (6 bases each). CDR3 protein: CASRHSGAGETQYF. The CDR3 DNA sequence: TGTGCCAGCCGCCATTCAGGGGCGGGGGAGACCCAGTACTTC.